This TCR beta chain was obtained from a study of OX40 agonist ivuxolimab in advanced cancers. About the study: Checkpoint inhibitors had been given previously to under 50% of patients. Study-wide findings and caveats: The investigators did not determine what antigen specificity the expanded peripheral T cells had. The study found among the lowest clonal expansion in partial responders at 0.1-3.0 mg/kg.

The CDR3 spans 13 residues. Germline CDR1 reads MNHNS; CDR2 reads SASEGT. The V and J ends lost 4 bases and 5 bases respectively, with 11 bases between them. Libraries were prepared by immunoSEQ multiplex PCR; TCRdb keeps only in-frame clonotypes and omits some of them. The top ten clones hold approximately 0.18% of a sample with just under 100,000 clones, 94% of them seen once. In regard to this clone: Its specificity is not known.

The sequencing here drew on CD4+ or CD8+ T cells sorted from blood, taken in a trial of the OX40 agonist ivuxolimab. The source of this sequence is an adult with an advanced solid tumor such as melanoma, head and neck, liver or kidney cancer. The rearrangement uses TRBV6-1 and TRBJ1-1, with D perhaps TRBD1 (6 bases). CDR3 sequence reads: CASSGTGRTEAFF. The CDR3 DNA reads TGTGCCAGCAGTGGAACAGGGCGGACTGAAGCTTTCTTT.